This T cell receptor beta chain derives from a study of T cell changes during pregnancy in multiple sclerosis. Here immunoSEQ multiplex PCR was the method, and the copy in TCRdb shows in-frame clones only, minus some. The table shows approximately 88,000 clones, with around 94% occurring only once. The CDR3 totals 16 residues. Germline V gene sequence: CDR1 SGHDT, CDR2 YYEEEE. V was clipped by 3 bases and J by 6 bases; unmatched bases: 11. This sequence was found in a female donor with multiple sclerosis, enrolled in a pregnancy study. The sample here was peripheral blood, taken in the third trimester of pregnancy. The chain uses TRBV5-6 and TRBJ2-2; 7 bases match TRBD1. CDR3 amino acids: CASSSTLQGTAGELFF. CDR3 DNA: TGTGCCAGCAGCTCTACCTTACAGGGGACCGCCGGGGAGCTGTTTTTT.